This T cell receptor (beta chain) was sequenced for a study of shared clonotypes between healthy human individuals. Overall study context: Three plates were used per donor for CD4 naive, three for CD4 memory, two for CD8 naive and one for CD8 memory.

Whole-study results and caveats: Measured sharing among donors was expected to vary with sequencing depth. On the whole, naive subsets had larger estimated richness than memory subsets had. Shared clonotypes: approximately 5% naive CD4, roughly 3.8% naive CD8, about 2.5% memory CD4, about 0.4% memory CD8.

A note on this clone: Its antigen is not identified.

TCRdb's copy holds only in-frame clones and misses some; the assay was immunoSEQ multiplex PCR. The table shows about 1.1 million clones, with about 84% occurring only once. V shed 3 bases and J shed 5 bases, with 16 bases lying between them. CDR1 KGHSH and CDR2 LQKENI come from the germline V gene. CDR3 length: 15 amino acids. This TCR was sampled from a young man in good health. Some clones in this sample may be carry-over from other donors' samples. V usage is TRBV18 and J usage is TRBJ1-2; tentatively, D is TRBD1 (6 bases). Source material: memory CD4+ T cells from PBMCs. Subset here: CD45RA-negative fraction. The CDR3 DNA is TGTGCCAGCTCACCCTTAGCAGGGGAGCGGTATGGCTACACCTTC. Translating it yields CASSPLAGERYGYTF. Complete variable domain (other parts from reference TRBV18 and TRBJ1-2): NAGVMQNPRHLVRRRGQEARLRCSPMKGHSHVYWYRQLPEEGLKFMVYLQKENIIDESGMPKERFSAEFPKEGPSILRIQQVVRGDSAAYFCASSPLAGERYGYTFGSGTRLTVV.